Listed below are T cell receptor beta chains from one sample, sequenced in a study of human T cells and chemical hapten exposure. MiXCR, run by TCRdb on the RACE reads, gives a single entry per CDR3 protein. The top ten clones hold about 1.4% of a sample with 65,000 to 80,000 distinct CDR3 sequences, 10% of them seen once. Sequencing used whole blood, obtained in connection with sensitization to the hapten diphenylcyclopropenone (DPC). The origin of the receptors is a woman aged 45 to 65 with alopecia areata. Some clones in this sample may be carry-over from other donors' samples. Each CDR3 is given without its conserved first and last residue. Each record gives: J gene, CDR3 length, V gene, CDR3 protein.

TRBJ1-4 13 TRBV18 ASSPSQGAGEKLF
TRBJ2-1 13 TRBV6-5 ASSPGGSGSNEQF
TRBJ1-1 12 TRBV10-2 ASMDPGMNTEAF
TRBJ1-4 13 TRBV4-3 ASSQDKGVREKLF
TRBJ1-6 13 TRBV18 ASSPDGASNSPLH
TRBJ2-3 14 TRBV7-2 ASSLAPAGGADTQY
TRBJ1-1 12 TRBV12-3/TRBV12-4 ASSLTDGLPRAF
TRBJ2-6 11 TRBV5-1 ASSLEAHTVLT
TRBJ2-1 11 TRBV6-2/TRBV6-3 ASSQIPWGEQF
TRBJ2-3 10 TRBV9 ASSVVGDTQY
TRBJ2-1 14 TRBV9 ASSSQETSGYNEQF
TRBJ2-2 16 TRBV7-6 ASRGRGARAANTGELF
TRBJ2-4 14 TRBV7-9 ASSRIQLAAKNIQY
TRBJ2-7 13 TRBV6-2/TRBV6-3 ASRSGTGSSYEQY
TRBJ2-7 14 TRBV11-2 ASSTKTSGPPYEQY
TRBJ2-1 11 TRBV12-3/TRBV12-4 ASSATSGSGEF
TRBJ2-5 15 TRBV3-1 ASSQDRGIAPQETQY
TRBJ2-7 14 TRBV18 ASSPPTGALSYEQY
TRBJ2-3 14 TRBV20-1 SARGVAGKPADTQY
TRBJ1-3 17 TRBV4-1 ASSQEDVSTGLAGNTIY
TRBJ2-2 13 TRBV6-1 ASSSPGSLTGELF
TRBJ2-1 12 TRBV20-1 SARTGGYYNEQF
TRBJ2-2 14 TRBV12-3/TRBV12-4 ASSLGLAGYTGELF
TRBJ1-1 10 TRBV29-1 SVGAGKTEAF
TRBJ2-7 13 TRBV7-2 ASSTQLAGVSEQY